This T cell receptor beta chain was captured in a study of cytomegalovirus exposure and HLA in healthy donors. Whole-study findings and limits: Because they were indistinguishable, some V segments, including TRBV6-2 and TRBV6-3, were excluded. Rates of TCR association differed by HLA locus in a later analysis, with DRB1 highest and HLA-C lowest.

Primers included in the PCR were 60 Vbeta and 13 Jbeta primers. Sequencing used immunoSEQ multiplex PCR; TCRdb keeps in-frame clones, though not all of them. This sample has 130,000 or so clones, with about 80% found just once. This clone was picked up a small number of times. Its antigen is unidentified. The ends were cut back, 3 bases at V and 4 bases at J, with 12 bases in the middle. The CDR3 contains 14 residues. Germline-derived CDR1 and CDR2 are SGHTA and FQGNSA. The TCR comes from a woman in her fifties or sixties in good health and CMV-seropositive. Input material: PBMCs. This chain connects TRBV7-2 to TRBJ2-5; D is undetermined. The CDR3 loop is CASSLNPVGETQYF. In DNA form, the CDR3 reads TGTGCCAGCAGCTTGAACCCTGTCGGAGAGACCCAGTACTTC.